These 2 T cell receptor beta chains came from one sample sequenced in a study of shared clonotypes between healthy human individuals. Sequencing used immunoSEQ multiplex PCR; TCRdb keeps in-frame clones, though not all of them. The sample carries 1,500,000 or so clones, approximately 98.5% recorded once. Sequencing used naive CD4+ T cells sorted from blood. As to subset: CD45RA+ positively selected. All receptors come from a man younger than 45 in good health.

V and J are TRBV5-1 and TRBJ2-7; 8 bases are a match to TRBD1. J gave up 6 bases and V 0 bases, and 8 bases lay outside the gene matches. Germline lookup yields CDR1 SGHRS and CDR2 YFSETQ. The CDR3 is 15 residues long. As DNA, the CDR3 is TGCGCCAGCAGCTTGGCCCTGAGGACAGGGCTCGAGCAGTACTTC. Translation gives CASSLALRTGLEQYF.

In DNA, the CDR3 is TGCAGTGCTAGGACGCGGGAGAGAGAGTACTTC. It translates to CSARTREREYF. The chain uses TRBV20-1 and TRBJ2-7, with 7 positions matching TRBD2. Trimming cost V 3 bases and J 11 bases; bases outside gene matches: 7. This CDR3 contains 11 residues. Per germline, CDR1 DFQATT and CDR2 SNEGSKA (reference sequence).